This T cell receptor (beta chain) was profiled in a study of blood T cell repertoires in COVID-19. Study context: PBMCs, B-cell-depleted T cells, or T cells provided the cDNA or gDNA that made up the material.

V was shortened by 7 bases and J by 0 bases, with 10 bases between the two germline ends. Germline values: CDR1 SGHVS, CDR2 FQNEAQ. This CDR3 is 14 amino acids long. The protocol was immunoSEQ multiplex PCR, while the TCRdb copy is restricted to in-frame clones and leaves out a portion. The data contain 100,000 to 150,000 clones, around 87% of them singletons. This chain joins TRBV7-8 and TRBJ2-1; no clear D. This receptor was taken from an older woman with acute or convalescent COVID-19. Source material: peripheral blood. The CDR3 bases are TGTGCCAGCAAGAGGTCCGGCTCCTACAATGAGCAGTTCTTC. Its protein is CASKRSGSYNEQFF.